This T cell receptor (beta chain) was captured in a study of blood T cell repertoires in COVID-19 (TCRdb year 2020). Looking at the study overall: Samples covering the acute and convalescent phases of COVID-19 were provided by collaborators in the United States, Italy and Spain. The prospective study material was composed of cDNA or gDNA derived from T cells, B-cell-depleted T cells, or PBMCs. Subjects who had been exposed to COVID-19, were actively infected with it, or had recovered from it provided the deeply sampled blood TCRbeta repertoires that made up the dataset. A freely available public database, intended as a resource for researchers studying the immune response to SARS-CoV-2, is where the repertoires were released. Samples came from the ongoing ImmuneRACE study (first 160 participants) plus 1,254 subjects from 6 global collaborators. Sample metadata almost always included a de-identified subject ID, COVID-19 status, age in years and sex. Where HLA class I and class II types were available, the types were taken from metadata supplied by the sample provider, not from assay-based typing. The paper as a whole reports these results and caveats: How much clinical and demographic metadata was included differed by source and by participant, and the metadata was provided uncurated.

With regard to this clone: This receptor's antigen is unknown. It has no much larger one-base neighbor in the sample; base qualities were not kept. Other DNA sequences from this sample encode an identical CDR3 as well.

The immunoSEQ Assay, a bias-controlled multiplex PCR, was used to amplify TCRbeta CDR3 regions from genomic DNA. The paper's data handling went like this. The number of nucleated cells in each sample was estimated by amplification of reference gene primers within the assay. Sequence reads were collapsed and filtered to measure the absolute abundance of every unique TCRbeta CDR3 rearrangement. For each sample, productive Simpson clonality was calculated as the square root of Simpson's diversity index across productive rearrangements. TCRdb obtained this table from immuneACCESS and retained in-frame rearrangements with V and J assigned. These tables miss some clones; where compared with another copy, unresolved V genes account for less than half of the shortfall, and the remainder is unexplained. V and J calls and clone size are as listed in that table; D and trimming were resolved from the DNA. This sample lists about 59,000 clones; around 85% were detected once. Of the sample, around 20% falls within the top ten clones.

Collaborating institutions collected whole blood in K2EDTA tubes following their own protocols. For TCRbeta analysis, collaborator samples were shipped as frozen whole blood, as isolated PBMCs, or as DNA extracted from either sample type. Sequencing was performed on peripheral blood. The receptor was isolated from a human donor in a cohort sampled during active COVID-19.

At the DNA level, the sequence is TGCGCCAGCAGCTTGGAAGCTAGCGGGGGTGAGACCCAGTACTTC. Translated, it gives CASSLEASGGETQYF. The rearrangement combines TRBV5-1 with TRBJ2-5; 10 bases in the middle match TRBD2. From its cysteine to its phenylalanine, the CDR3 spans 15 amino acids. Only the CDR3 DNA stays, 45 bases, in frame from base 1. CDR1 is given as SGHRS and CDR2 as YFSETQ, both from the germline V gene. V is pruned by 0 bases and J by 5 bases, leaving 4 bases of the junction without a gene match.